This record concerns one TCR beta chain sequence. Antigen specificity is unknown. This specimen belongs to a study of cytomegalovirus exposure and HLA in healthy donors. Study-level results: The authors later found TCR association rates varying by HLA locus, with DRB1 most and HLA-C fewest. Most CMV-associated TCR beta chains appeared HLA-restricted in a later analysis. TCR beta sequences numbering 15,000 to 20,000 were associated with HLA alleles at 0.05 false discovery rate in a later analysis.

Both 60 Vbeta primers and 13 Jbeta primers went into the PCR. In the study's own analysis: In a later analysis, approximately 80 million unique TCR beta chains included roughly 11 million shared by two or more donors. TCRdb's copy holds only in-frame clones and misses some; the assay was immunoSEQ multiplex PCR. That table furnishes V, J and clone size, whereas the DNA furnished D and trimming. The sample totals some 31,000 clones; its top ten clones hold 3% to 4%. The CDR3 totals 15 residues. The ends lost 5 bases at V and 2 bases at J; junction bases unmatched: 6. The germline gives CDR1 SGHTA, CDR2 FQGTGA.

Sample: PBMCs. This sequence joins TRBV7-3 and TRBJ2-7; 10 nucleotides agree with TRBD2. The clonotype comes from a middle-aged woman in good health and CMV-seropositive. In nucleotides, the CDR3 is TGTGCCAGCAGCCAGGGACTAGCGAGCGCCTACGAGCAGTACTTC. Translated, it gives CASSQGLASAYEQYF.